The rows below give T cell receptor beta chains drawn from one sample of a study of shared clonotypes between healthy human individuals. Libraries were prepared by immunoSEQ multiplex PCR; TCRdb keeps only in-frame clonotypes and omits some of them. The table shows hundreds of thousands of clones, with around 70% occurring only once. Sequenced: memory CD4+ T cells sorted from blood. These TCRs come from a man aged 25 to 40 in good health. The CDR3 runs from the conserved cysteine through the conserved F or W. The D gene is left open where the match is weak. Clone size, where shown, is once, few, many, or a class for clones that have expanded.

- TRBJ1-6 TRBV6-6 - TGTGCCAGCAGTATAACGAATTCACCCCTCCACTTT CASSITNSPLHF
- TRBJ2-5 TRBV1 - TGCAAGCCCCCCCCCGGACTAGCGGGAGGTGGGGGGACCCAGTACTTC CKPPPGLAGGGGTQYF
- TRBJ1-5 TRBV14 - TGTGCCAGCAGCCAAGGGATCAATCAGCCCCAGCATTTT CASSQGINQPQHF
few TRBJ1-4 TRBV2 - TGTGCCAGCAGTCTACGGACAGCAACTAATGAAAAACTGTTTTTT CASSLRTATNEKLFF
- TRBJ2-1 TRBV6-6 TRBD2 TGTGCCAGCAGTAACCTAGCGGGAGGTTACAATGAGCAGTTCTTC CASSNLAGGYNEQFF
many TRBJ2-4 TRBV28 - TGTGCCAGCAGCGATTCTCTACCCATGGCCAAAAACATTCAGTACTTC CASSDSLPMAKNIQYF
- TRBJ2-7 TRBV5-1 TRBD1 TGCGCCAGCAACAAACAGGGGGCTAACGAGCAGTACTTC CASNKQGANEQYF
once TRBJ1-1 TRBV4-3 - TGCGCCAGCAGCCAAGAGGTCGACAGGTCAGGGACTGAAGCTTTCTTT CASSQEVDRSGTEAFF
- TRBJ1-1 TRBV11-2 TRBD1 TGTGCCAGCAGCATTGACAGGGCCCTTGAAGCTTTCTTT CASSIDRALEAFF
- TRBJ1-1 TRBV20-1 - TGCAGTCGGATGGGGAACACTGAAGCTTTCTTT CSRMGNTEAFF
- TRBJ2-1 TRBV5-6 TRBD2 TGTGCCAGCAGCCCACTAGCGGGGTACAATGAGCAGTTCTTC CASSPLAGYNEQFF
few TRBJ2-2 TRBV7-2 - TGTGCCAGCAGTCTCCTTCTTAGGACCGGGGAGCTGTTTTTT CASSLLLRTGELFF
- TRBJ2-4 TRBV2 - TGTGCCAGCAGTGACCGGCGGTCCAAAAACATTCAGTACTTC CASSDRRSKNIQYF
- TRBJ2-5 TRBV5-1 - TGCGCCAGCTGGAACCAAGAGACCCAGTACTTC CASWNQETQYF
once TRBJ1-3 TRBV28 - TGTGCCAGCAGTTTACGTAGCGTCTCTGGAAACACCATATATTTT CASSLRSVSGNTIYF
- TRBJ2-2 TRBV11-3 TRBD2 TGTGCCTCAAGCGGGGGGAACACCGGGGAGCTGTTTTTT CASSGGNTGELFF
- TRBJ2-3 TRBV7-2 TRBD2 TGTGCCAGCAGCGCGCAACAGGGACTAGCGGGAGCTGATACGCAGTATTTT CASSAQQGLAGADTQYF
- TRBJ2-5 TRBV20-1 - TGCAGTGCTAGAGGACAAGAGACCCAGTACTTC CSARGQETQYF
- TRBJ2-3 TRBV7-8 TRBD1 TGTGCCAGCAGAGCACAGGGGGTCCACACAGATACGCAGTATTTT CASRAQGVHTDTQYF
- TRBJ2-7 TRBV10-1 - TGCGCCAGCAGTGAGCCTAGGCAGGGCTACGAGCAGTACTTC CASSEPRQGYEQYF
- TRBJ2-7 TRBV18 - TGTGCCAGCTCACCACCGCCAGAAACCTACGAGCAGTACTTC CASSPPPETYEQYF
- TRBJ2-1 TRBV2 - TGTGCCAGCAGTGGAAGAGGTACTCCCTACAATGAGCAGTTCTTC CASSGRGTPYNEQFF
many TRBJ2-5 TRBV9 - TGTGCCAGCCAGTCCGGGCAGGGCTTGGAGACCCAGTACTTC CASQSGQGLETQYF
- TRBJ2-7 TRBV18 TRBD1 TGTGCCAGCTCAAAATCTGACAGGGGGGTCTACGAGCAGTACTTC CASSKSDRGVYEQYF
- TRBJ2-3 TRBV5-1 TRBD2 TGCGCCAGCAGCTTTAGCGGGAGGGTAATCACAGATACGCAGTATTTT CASSFSGRVITDTQYF
- TRBJ1-5 TRBV19 TRBD1 TGTGCCAGTAGGACAACAGGGGGTCAGCCCCAGCATTTT CASRTTGGQPQHF
- TRBJ2-7 TRBV18 - TGTGCCAGCTCTCGGGGGCACTACGAGCAGTACTTC CASSRGHYEQYF
once TRBJ2-5 TRBV11-2 - TGTGCCAGCAGCTCTCCGAGAAGTTGGGAGACCCAGTACTTC CASSSPRSWETQYF
- TRBJ2-2 TRBV27 TRBD1 TGTGCCAGCAGTAAGCCCGACAGGGTAGGCCAGAGGTACCCCGGGGAGCTGTTTTTT CASSKPDRVGQRYPGELFF
- TRBJ1-5 TRBV6-5 - TGTGCCAGCAGTTACTCGATTGCTACGGGGCAGCCCCAGCATTTT CASSYSIATGQPQHF
- TRBJ2-7 TRBV5-4 - TGTGCCAGCAGCTTGGCGGGCAGCTACGAGCAGTACTTC CASSLAGSYEQYF
- TRBJ2-2 TRBV2 TRBD1 TGTGCCAGCAGGGCACCGGGACAGGGGGCCGGGGAGCTGTTTTTT CASRAPGQGAGELFF
- TRBJ2-2 TRBV19 - TGTGCCAGTAGTATCCAAAACACCGGGGAGCTGTTTTTT CASSIQNTGELFF
- TRBJ2-2 TRBV7-9 - TGTGCCAGCAGCCCCGGCCATTCGGGCGTGTGGAACACCGGGGAGCTGTTTTTT CASSPGHSGVWNTGELFF
- TRBJ1-5 TRBV27 TRBD1 TGTGCCAGCAGCACCCGGACAGGCGATAGCAATCAGCCCCAGCATTTT CASSTRTGDSNQPQHF
- TRBJ2-7 TRBV19 - TGTGCCAGTACGCCATCTGGGCAGCCCTACGAGCAGTACTTC CASTPSGQPYEQYF
few TRBJ2-2 TRBV5-1 - TGCGCCAGCAGCTCATCAGACACCGGGGAGCTGTTTTTT CASSSSDTGELFF
- TRBJ2-7 TRBV1 - TGCACCAGCTTAGGCGGCACTTACGAGCAGTACTTC CTSLGGTYEQYF
- TRBJ2-3 TRBV7-8 - TGTGCCAGCAGCTCGATGGGGGCCAGGGCCACAGATACGCAGTATTTT CASSSMGARATDTQYF
- TRBJ2-7 TRBV5-1 - TGCGCCAGCAGCTACAGAGTAGCCTACGAGCAGTACTTC CASSYRVAYEQYF